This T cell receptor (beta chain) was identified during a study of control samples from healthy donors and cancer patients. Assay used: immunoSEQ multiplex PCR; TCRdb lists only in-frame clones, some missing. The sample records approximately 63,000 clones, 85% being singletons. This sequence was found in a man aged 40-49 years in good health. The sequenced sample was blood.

In nucleotides, the CDR3 is TGTGCCAGCAGTGAATTCGGGGAAATGAACATTCAGTACTTC. This sequence encodes CASSEFGEMNIQYF. This sequence joins TRBV25-1 and TRBJ2-4; possible D gene TRBD2, 5 bases. Germline V gene data show CDR1 as MGHDK and CDR2 as SYGVNS. V was pared by 1 base and J by 7 bases, with 11 bases between. The CDR3 contains 14 residues.